The 18 T cell receptor beta chains in this list originate from one sample, sequenced in a study of breast tumors, draining lymph nodes, adjacent tissues. The lymph nodes were axillary draining lymph nodes from breast cancer patients. MiXCR, applied by TCRdb to the multiplex PCR reads, yields one record per CDR3 protein. The repertoire holds some 140,000 distinct CDR3 sequences, with 20% to 25% as singletons. The specimen was axillary lymph node tissue. The source is a female donor with breast cancer. Some clones in this sample may be carry-over from other donors' samples.

This clonotype was detected ten times or more. The J gene is TRBJ2-7, the V gene TRBV12-3 or TRBV12-4, with no clear D. Trimming took 3 bases from V and 6 from J, leaving 18 bases between them. This CDR3 comprises 15 residues. The CDR3 region has the DNA TGTGCCAGCAGTTTCCCCCAGCTCTCTGTTAGCGAGCAGTACTTC. Translating gives CASSFPQLSVSEQYF.

This clonotype was observed at least ten times. The chain combines TRBV7-2 with TRBJ2-7, with 16 bases identical to TRBD2. V was clipped by 0 bases and J by 2 bases; unmatched bases: 1. This CDR3 comprises 17 residues. Germline V gene data show CDR1 as SGHTA and CDR2 as FQGNSA. CDR3 sequence (DNA): TGTGCCAGCAGCTTAGCCGGGACTAGCGGGAGGGCCTACGAGCAGTACTTC. Protein sequence: CASSLAGTSGRAYEQYF.

This clonotype was seen more than once but under ten times. Given a much more abundant clone one base away, this may be a read error. This chain joins TRBV5-1 and TRBJ2-2; TRBD2 is a possible D gene (5 bases). The CDR3 has 12 amino acids. Germline V gene lookup returns CDR1 SGHRS and CDR2 YFSETQ. Written as DNA, the CDR3 is TGCGCCAGCAGACCAGAAACCGGGGAGCCGTTTTTT. This translates into CASRPETGEPFF.

A note on this clonotype: One base away lies a much larger clone, so this may be a sequencing read error. The chain has TRBV27 and TRBJ2-5; 7 bases match TRBD2. Germline V gene lookup returns CDR1 MNHEY and CDR2 SMNVEV (reference sequence). Unmatched junction bases numbered 3, after V lost 3 bases and J lost 2 bases. This CDR3 comprises 14 residues. CDR3 coding DNA: TGTGCCAGCAGTTTGGCTAGCGGTCAAGAGACCCAGTACTTC. The encoded protein is CASSLASGQETQYF.

Concerning this clonotype itself: This may come from a read error, since a much larger clone is one base off. In nucleotides, the CDR3 is TGCGCCAGCAGCCAGGGGACTAGCGTTCCCTACGAGCAGTACTTC. Its translation is CASSQGTSVPYEQYF. The chain uses TRBV4-1 and TRBJ2-7, with 10 bases fitting TRBD2. Germline V gene lookup returns CDR1 MGHRA and CDR2 YSYEKL. Trimming cost V 3 bases and J 2 bases; bases outside gene matches: 4. The CDR3 spans 15 residues.

This clonotype has a count of ten or more. J is TRBJ2-1 and V is TRBV30; D unresolved. Germline lookup yields CDR1 GTSNPN and CDR2 SVGIG (reference sequence). This CDR3 has 14 amino acids. V lost 1 base to trimming and J lost 6 bases, with 13 bases between them. The CDR3 coding sequence is TGTGCCTGGAGTGAGTCAGCCCTCGCCAATGAGCAGTTCTTC. Encoded protein: CAWSESALANEQFF.

This clonotype appeared many times. The gene calls are TRBV5-5 and TRBJ2-5, with D perhaps TRBD1 or TRBD2 (6 bases each). V lost 0 bases to trimming and J lost 5 bases, with 14 bases between them. This CDR3 is 15 amino acids long. Germline assignment: CDR1 SGHKS and CDR2 YYEKEE (reference sequence). The DNA for the CDR3 is TGTGCCAGCAGCTTGGACTCTACAGGGAGGGAGACCCAGTACTTC. Translated, it gives CASSLDSTGRETQYF.

The chain recombines TRBV18 with TRBJ2-7; D is perhaps TRBD1 (6 bases). Trimming cost V 6 bases and J 3 bases, with 24 bases left between them. The CDR3 runs 17 residues. Per the germline V gene, CDR1 is KGHSH and CDR2 is LQKENI. The CDR3 spells CASSPTGITRGNYEQYF. DNA for the CDR3: TGTGCCAGCTCCCCTACAGGGATAACAAGGGGAAACTACGAGCAGTACTTC.

This clonotype was detected ten times or more. The chain combines TRBV29-1 with TRBJ2-3, with 11 bases fitting TRBD2. The CDR3 totals 15 residues. Losses at the gene ends were 5 bases for V and 0 bases for J; bases not matched to a gene: 4. Germline-derived CDR1 and CDR2 are SQVTM and ANQGSEA. The CDR3 reads CSVLTSGTSTDTQYF. CDR3 in DNA: TGCAGCGTTTTGACTAGCGGGACTAGCACAGATACGCAGTATTTT.

About this clonotype itself: Being one base from a much bigger clone, this may be a read error. The chain employs TRBV11-3 and TRBJ2-1, with D possibly matching TRBD2 (7 bases). CDR1 is SGHNT and CDR2 is YENEEA in the germline V gene. This CDR3 is 15 amino acids long. The CDR3 DNA reads TGTGCCAGCAGCTTACGGGGGGCTACCTACAGTGAGCAGTTCTTC. Its protein is CASSLRGATYSEQFF.

This clonotype occurred a few times. V gene TRBV5-1 combines with J gene TRBJ2-5, with D perhaps TRBD1 (5 bases). From germline, CDR1 is SGHRS and CDR2 YFSETQ. V was pared by 0 bases and J by 6 bases, with 12 bases between. This CDR3 is built from 14 residues. This CDR3 reads CASSLEARAKTQYF. The CDR3 DNA reads as TGCGCCAGCAGCTTGGAGGCCAGGGCGAAGACCCAGTACTTC.

This clonotype was recorded at least ten times. The gene calls are TRBV20-1 and TRBJ1-2; the D gene is possibly TRBD1 (5 bases). The CDR3 sequence is 16 residues long. Germline CDR1 reads DFQATT; CDR2 reads SNEGSKA (reference sequence). V was shortened by 3 bases and J by 0 bases, with 17 bases between the two germline ends. This chain's CDR3 is CSASSQGTPTNYGYTF. The CDR3 DNA sequence: TGCAGTGCTAGTTCCCAGGGAACGCCGACTAACTATGGCTACACCTTC.

This chain links TRBV18 with TRBJ2-1; 7 nucleotides align to TRBD2. V lost 3 bases and J lost 6; bases outside the gene matches: 5. This CDR3 spans 14 amino acids. Germline V gene data show CDR1 as KGHSH and CDR2 as LQKENI. The DNA of the CDR3 is TGTGCCAGCTCACCCCAGGGCGGGAGCAATGAGCAGTTCTTC. It codes for CASSPQGGSNEQFF.

This rearrangement joins TRBV7-3 to TRBJ1-1; 9 bases map to TRBD1. V lost 5 bases and J lost 1; bases outside the gene matches: 8. The germline CDR1 and CDR2 sequences are SGHTA and FQGTGA. The CDR3 has 16 amino acids. The CDR3 DNA sequence: TGTGCCAGCAGCGCTTGGGGACAGGGAGCGAACACTGAAGCTTTCTTT. Protein product: CASSAWGQGANTEAFF.

The sample holds many counts of this clonotype. The gene calls are TRBV7-2 and TRBJ2-5, with 7 bases fitting TRBD2. J lost 1 base, V lost 8 bases, and 10 bases had no gene match. The CDR3 has 15 amino acids. Germline CDR1 is SGHTA and CDR2 is FQGNSA. CDR3 residues: CASGPRGSAQETQYF. CDR3 nucleotide sequence: TGTGCCAGCGGACCCCGCGGGAGTGCCCAAGAGACCCAGTACTTC.

This clonotype was seen repeatedly, ten times or more. In DNA, the CDR3 is TGTGCCAGCAGCTTACGGTCCAGATCCTACGAGCAGTACTTC. Its protein is CASSLRSRSYEQYF. The genes are TRBV7-8 and TRBJ2-7; D unclear. This CDR3 contains 14 residues. V was shortened by 2 bases and J by 1 base, with 9 bases between the two germline ends. Germline CDR1 SGHVS, CDR2 FQNEAQ.

This clonotype was observed many times. V gene TRBV12-5 combines with J gene TRBJ2-5; TRBD2 might be the D (5 bases). The CDR3 is 13 amino acids. Trimming stripped 6 bases from V and 3 bases from J, with 11 bases between. Germline assignment: CDR1 LGHNT and CDR2 FRNRAP. The chain's CDR3 is CASGSDSEETQYF. The CDR3 nucleotides are TGTGCTAGTGGGTCGGACTCTGAAGAGACCCAGTACTTC.

This clonotype has ten or more counts. The chain joins TRBV6-1 to TRBJ1-2; weak D call: TRBD1 (6 bases). V lost 4 bases to trimming and J lost 3 bases, with 18 bases between them. The CDR3 is made up of 16 amino acids. Germline CDR1 and CDR2: MNHNS and SASEGT. The CDR3 sequence is CASSGPRPRGDYGYTF. The CDR3 coding sequence is TGTGCCAGCAGTGGACCCCGACCCAGGGGAGACTATGGCTACACCTTC.